Listed below are T cell receptor beta chains from one sample, sequenced in a study of T cell repertoires in cytomegalovirus infection. TCRdb reprocessed the reads with MiXCR, giving one entry per CDR3 protein. The sample has a few hundred thousand distinct CDR3 sequences, less than 9.5% seen once. The specimen sequenced was PBMCs. The receptor source for this set is a human donor in good health (CMV status not recorded). Some clones in this sample may be carry-over from other donors' samples. Each CDR3 is given with its conserved first and last residue. Fields, in order: V gene, D gene, J gene, clone size, CDR3 protein, CDR3 DNA. D genes are given only for firm matches. Clone size is not always given. Where it is, it says once, few, many or a class for expanded clones.

TRBV7-2	TRBD1	TRBJ1-5	many	CASSSGQGRVQPQHF	TGTGCCAGCAGTTCCGGACAGGGAAGAGTGCAGCCCCAGCATTTT
TRBV3-1	TRBD1	TRBJ1-2	NA	CASSQMRTGGYTF	TGTGCCAGCAGCCAGATGAGGACAGGAGGCTACACCTTC
TRBV6-6	TRBD2	TRBJ2-3	many	CASRKYVLAGTDTQYF	TGTGCCAGCAGGAAATACGTCCTAGCGGGAACAGATACGCAGTATTTT
TRBV7-2	TRBD2	TRBJ2-4	many	CASSHTSGGAKNIQYF	TGTGCCAGCAGCCACACTAGCGGGGGGGCCAAAAACATTCAGTACTTC
TRBV7-9	TRBD1	TRBJ2-3	NA	CASSARTGPTDTQYF	TGTGCCAGCAGCGCCAGGACAGGGCCAACAGATACGCAGTATTTT
TRBV7-2	TRBD2	TRBJ2-3	many	CASSSRGTSGDTQYF	TGTGCCAGCAGCTCTAGGGGGACTAGCGGAGATACGCAGTATTTT
TRBV20-1	NA	TRBJ1-5	many	CSAREIVGNQPQHF	TGCAGTGCCCGGGAGATCGTAGGCAATCAGCCCCAGCATTTT
TRBV12-3/TRBV12-4	NA	TRBJ1-1	few	CASSLGIHTEAFF	TGTGCCAGCAGTTTAGGTATCCACACTGAAGCTTTCTTT
TRBV7-4	TRBD2	TRBJ2-3	many	CASSPRSSGSADTQYF	TGTGCCAGCAGCCCGAGGTCTAGCGGGAGTGCAGATACGCAGTATTTT
TRBV19	NA	TRBJ2-2	many	CASSIRTALNTGELFF	TGTGCCAGTAGTATCCGGACGGCCCTGAACACCGGGGAGCTGTTTTTT
TRBV28	NA	TRBJ2-3	many	CASSAGTHLDTQYF	TGTGCCAGCAGTGCCGGGACCCACCTAGATACGCAGTATTTT
TRBV28	NA	TRBJ2-7	NA	CASSLQGNWGYEQYF	TGTGCCAGCAGTTTACAGGGGAATTGGGGCTACGAGCAGTACTTC
TRBV28	NA	TRBJ1-1	many	CASSLGSGFRTEAFF	TGTGCCAGCAGTTTAGGGTCGGGGTTTCGGACTGAAGCTTTCTTT
TRBV28	NA	TRBJ1-1	many	CASRDIGPLEAFF	TGTGCCAGCAGGGACATCGGGCCCCTTGAAGCTTTCTTT
TRBV7-6	NA	TRBJ2-3	many	CASSLTSGVDTQYF	TGTGCCAGCAGTCTAACGTCCGGGGTAGATACGCAGTATTTT
TRBV6-6	NA	TRBJ1-4	many	CASSPSVQGTNEKLFF	TGTGCCAGCAGTCCTTCCGTACAGGGAACTAATGAAAAACTGTTTTTT
TRBV7-8	NA	TRBJ2-2	many	CASSHRQGNTGELFF	TGTGCCAGCAGCCACCGCCAGGGGAACACCGGGGAGCTGTTTTTT